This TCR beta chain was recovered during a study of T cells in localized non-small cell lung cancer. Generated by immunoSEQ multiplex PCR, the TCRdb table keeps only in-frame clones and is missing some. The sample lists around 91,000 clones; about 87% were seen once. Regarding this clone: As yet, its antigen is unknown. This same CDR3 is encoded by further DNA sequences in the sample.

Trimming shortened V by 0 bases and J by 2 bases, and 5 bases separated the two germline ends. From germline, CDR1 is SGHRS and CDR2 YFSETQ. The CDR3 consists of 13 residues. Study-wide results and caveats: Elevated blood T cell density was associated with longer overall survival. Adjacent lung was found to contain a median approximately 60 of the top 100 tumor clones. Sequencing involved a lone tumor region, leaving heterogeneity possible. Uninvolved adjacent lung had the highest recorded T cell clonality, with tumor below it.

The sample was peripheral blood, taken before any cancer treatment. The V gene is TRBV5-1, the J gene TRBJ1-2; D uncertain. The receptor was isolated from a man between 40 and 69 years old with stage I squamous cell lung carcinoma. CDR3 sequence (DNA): TGCGCCAGCAGCTTGGGTCAGAACTATGGCTACACCTTC. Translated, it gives CASSLGQNYGYTF. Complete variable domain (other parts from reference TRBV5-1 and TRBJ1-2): KAGVTQTPRYLIKTRGQQVTLSCSPISGHRSVSWYQQTPGQGLQFLFEYFSETQRNKGNFPGRFSGRQFSNSRSEMNVSTLELGDSALYLCASSLGQNYGYTFGSGTRLTVV.